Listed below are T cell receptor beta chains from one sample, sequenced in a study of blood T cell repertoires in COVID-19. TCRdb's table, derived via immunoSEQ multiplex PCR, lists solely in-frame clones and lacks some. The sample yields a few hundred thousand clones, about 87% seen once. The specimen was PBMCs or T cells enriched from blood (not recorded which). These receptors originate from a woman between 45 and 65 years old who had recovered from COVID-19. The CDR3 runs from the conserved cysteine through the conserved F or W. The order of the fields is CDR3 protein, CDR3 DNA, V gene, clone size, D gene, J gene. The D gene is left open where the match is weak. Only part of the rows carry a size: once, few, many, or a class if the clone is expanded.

CDR3 protein: CASSLDNPYEQYF
CDR3 DNA: TGTGCCAGCAGTCTGGACAATCCCTACGAGCAGTACTTC
V gene: TRBV28
clone size: few
D gene: -
J gene: TRBJ2-7

CDR3 protein: CAWTGGPQPDTQYF
CDR3 DNA: TGTGCCTGGACGGGGGGCCCCCAGCCAGATACGCAGTATTTT
V gene: TRBV30
clone size: few
D gene: -
J gene: TRBJ2-3

CDR3 protein: CASSIPGTPLRTEAFF
CDR3 DNA: TGTGCCAGCAGCATTCCCGGGACACCACTTCGCACTGAAGCTTTCTTT
V gene: TRBV7-8
clone size: -
D gene: -
J gene: TRBJ1-1

CDR3 protein: CASSFRTGEEKLFF
CDR3 DNA: TGTGCCAGCAGCTTTCGGACAGGGGAAGAAAAACTGTTTTTT
V gene: TRBV13
clone size: -
D gene: TRBD1
J gene: TRBJ1-4

CDR3 protein: CASSTAPVNYGYTF
CDR3 DNA: TGTGCCAGCAGTACCGCCCCGGTCAACTATGGCTACACCTTC
V gene: TRBV27
clone size: -
D gene: -
J gene: TRBJ1-2

CDR3 protein: CASSGTGGSNYGYTF
CDR3 DNA: TGTGCCAGCAGTGGGACAGGGGGGTCAAACTATGGCTACACCTTC
V gene: TRBV25-1
clone size: -
D gene: TRBD1
J gene: TRBJ1-2

CDR3 protein: CASSLLSLEQYF
CDR3 DNA: TGTGCCAGCAGTTTACTTAGCCTCGAGCAGTACTTC
V gene: TRBV28
clone size: -
D gene: -
J gene: TRBJ2-7

CDR3 protein: CASSLEQVGEQYF
CDR3 DNA: TGCGCCAGCAGCTTGGAACAGGTCGGGGAGCAGTACTTC
V gene: TRBV5-1
clone size: -
D gene: -
J gene: TRBJ2-7

CDR3 protein: CASSLSQGNNGELFF
CDR3 DNA: TGCGCCAGCAGCTTGTCACAGGGGAATAACGGGGAGCTGTTTTTT
V gene: TRBV5-1
clone size: once
D gene: TRBD1
J gene: TRBJ2-2

CDR3 protein: CASSGTSGGAETQYF
CDR3 DNA: TGTGCCAGCAGCGGGACTAGCGGGGGGGCAGAGACCCAGTACTTC
V gene: TRBV9
clone size: -
D gene: TRBD2
J gene: TRBJ2-5

CDR3 protein: CASTGVTGELFF
CDR3 DNA: TGTGCCAGCACAGGGGTCACCGGGGAGCTGTTTTTT
V gene: TRBV2
clone size: -
D gene: -
J gene: TRBJ2-2

CDR3 protein: CASSSTLTGVGSPLHF
CDR3 DNA: TGTGCCAGCAGCTCGACCCTGACAGGGGTCGGTTCACCCCTCCACTTT
V gene: TRBV5-6
clone size: -
D gene: TRBD1
J gene: TRBJ1-6

CDR3 protein: CASSPGQYQPQHF
CDR3 DNA: TGTGCCAGCAGCCCAGGACAGTATCAGCCCCAGCATTTT
V gene: TRBV13
clone size: few
D gene: -
J gene: TRBJ1-5

CDR3 protein: CASSLSKTAIYGYTF
CDR3 DNA: TGTGCCAGCAGTCTGTCAAAGACTGCTATCTATGGCTACACCTTC
V gene: TRBV28
clone size: -
D gene: -
J gene: TRBJ1-2

CDR3 protein: CASSPTPGAGNTIYF
CDR3 DNA: TGCGCCAGCAGTCCTACCCCAGGGGCTGGAAACACCATATATTTT
V gene: TRBV4-3
clone size: -
D gene: -
J gene: TRBJ1-3

CDR3 protein: CASRRGSKYGYTF
CDR3 DNA: TGTGCCAGTAGGCGGGGTTCAAAATATGGCTACACCTTC
V gene: TRBV19
clone size: few
D gene: -
J gene: TRBJ1-2

CDR3 protein: CAIGRGTGTNYGYTF
CDR3 DNA: TGTGCCATCGGACGGGGGACAGGGACTAACTATGGCTACACCTTC
V gene: TRBV6-5
clone size: -
D gene: TRBD1
J gene: TRBJ1-2

CDR3 protein: CASSDGPRKSSGNTIYF
CDR3 DNA: TGTGCCAGCAGCGATGGGCCCCGCAAGAGCTCTGGAAACACCATATATTTT
V gene: TRBV7-6
clone size: once
D gene: -
J gene: TRBJ1-3

CDR3 protein: CASSSTPAGTGAREQYF
CDR3 DNA: TGTGCCAGCAGCTCCACCCCCGCCGGGACAGGGGCTCGCGAGCAGTACTTC
V gene: TRBV7-9
clone size: -
D gene: TRBD1
J gene: TRBJ2-7

CDR3 protein: CASSEGDRASYEQYF
CDR3 DNA: TGTGCCAGCAGTGAGGGGGACAGGGCTTCGTACGAGCAGTACTTC
V gene: TRBV2
clone size: -
D gene: TRBD1
J gene: TRBJ2-7

CDR3 protein: CAWSTGFNQPQHF
CDR3 DNA: TGTGCCTGGTCGACAGGCTTCAATCAGCCCCAGCATTTT
V gene: TRBV30
clone size: -
D gene: -
J gene: TRBJ1-5

CDR3 protein: CASSFEPGSYEQYF
CDR3 DNA: TGTGCCAGCAGCTTTGAACCGGGGTCCTACGAGCAGTACTTC
V gene: TRBV11-2
clone size: -
D gene: -
J gene: TRBJ2-7

CDR3 protein: CASSLLQGNAGELFF
CDR3 DNA: TGTGCCAGCAGCTTGTTACAGGGAAACGCCGGGGAGCTGTTTTTT
V gene: TRBV5-8
clone size: -
D gene: -
J gene: TRBJ2-2

CDR3 protein: CASSLYYTTYEQYF
CDR3 DNA: TGTGCCAGCAGCTTGTACTACACTACCTACGAGCAGTACTTC
V gene: TRBV5-6
clone size: -
D gene: -
J gene: TRBJ2-7

CDR3 protein: CATSERLINYGYTF
CDR3 DNA: TGTGCCACCAGCGAGAGACTGATAAACTATGGCTACACCTTC
V gene: TRBV15
clone size: -
D gene: -
J gene: TRBJ1-2

CDR3 protein: CASSLDRGILAEAFF
CDR3 DNA: TGTGCCAGCAGCCTGGACAGGGGAATCTTAGCTGAAGCTTTCTTT
V gene: TRBV7-2
clone size: -
D gene: TRBD1
J gene: TRBJ1-1

CDR3 protein: CASGETGFHTEAFF
CDR3 DNA: TGCGCCAGCGGCGAAACGGGTTTTCACACTGAAGCTTTCTTT
V gene: TRBV5-1
clone size: -
D gene: -
J gene: TRBJ1-1

CDR3 protein: CATTAGDGSYNSPLHF
CDR3 DNA: TGTGCCACCACGGCAGGGGATGGCTCCTATAATTCACCCCTCCACTTT
V gene: TRBV24-1
clone size: -
D gene: -
J gene: TRBJ1-6

CDR3 protein: CASSYSTEAFF
CDR3 DNA: TGTGCCAGCAGTTACTCTACAGAGGCTTTCTTT
V gene: TRBV6-5
clone size: -
D gene: -
J gene: TRBJ1-1

CDR3 protein: CASSFGGANTEAFF
CDR3 DNA: TGTGCCAGCAGCTTTGGAGGGGCGAACACTGAAGCTTTCTTT
V gene: TRBV7-6
clone size: once
D gene: -
J gene: TRBJ1-1

CDR3 protein: CASSQVLIRSGNTIYF
CDR3 DNA: TGCGCCAGCAGCCAAGTCCTTATCCGCTCTGGAAACACCATATATTTT
V gene: TRBV4-1
clone size: once
D gene: -
J gene: TRBJ1-3

CDR3 protein: CASSIDRGPGNTIYF
CDR3 DNA: TGTGCCAGCAGCATAGACAGGGGGCCTGGAAACACCATATATTTT
V gene: TRBV7-9
clone size: -
D gene: TRBD1
J gene: TRBJ1-3

CDR3 protein: CASSSFPSNEKLFF
CDR3 DNA: TGTGCCAGCAGTTCGTTTCCTTCTAATGAAAAACTGTTTTTT
V gene: TRBV28
clone size: -
D gene: -
J gene: TRBJ1-4

CDR3 protein: CASSLWGAGANVLTF
CDR3 DNA: TGTGCCAGCAGCTTGTGGGGCGCTGGGGCCAACGTCCTGACTTTC
V gene: TRBV5-6
clone size: -
D gene: -
J gene: TRBJ2-6

CDR3 protein: CASSEATGGEAFF
CDR3 DNA: TGTGCCAGCAGTGAAGCTACAGGGGGTGAAGCTTTCTTT
V gene: TRBV6-1
clone size: -
D gene: TRBD1
J gene: TRBJ1-1

CDR3 protein: CASSQSSYEQYF
CDR3 DNA: TGTGCCAGCAGCCAGAGTTCCTACGAGCAGTACTTC
V gene: TRBV14
clone size: -
D gene: -
J gene: TRBJ2-7

CDR3 protein: CASNQLLWDINTEAFF
CDR3 DNA: TGTGCCAGCAATCAACTTCTATGGGACATCAACACTGAAGCTTTCTTT
V gene: TRBV28
clone size: -
D gene: -
J gene: TRBJ1-1

CDR3 protein: CASSSRGQGFLGYTF
CDR3 DNA: TGTGCCAGCAGTTCCCGAGGACAGGGGTTCCTTGGCTACACCTTC
V gene: TRBV6-2/TRBV6-3
clone size: -
D gene: TRBD1
J gene: TRBJ1-2

CDR3 protein: CASSNRLAGDEQYF
CDR3 DNA: TGTGCCAGCAGCAACCGACTAGCGGGGGACGAGCAGTACTTC
V gene: TRBV6-5
clone size: -
D gene: TRBD2
J gene: TRBJ2-7

CDR3 protein: CAISESDRGAAEAFF
CDR3 DNA: TGTGCCATCAGTGAGTCGGACAGGGGAGCCGCTGAAGCTTTCTTT
V gene: TRBV10-3
clone size: -
D gene: TRBD1
J gene: TRBJ1-1

CDR3 protein: CASSEVGGGGTEAFF
CDR3 DNA: TGTGCCAGCAGCGAAGTAGGGGGAGGGGGCACTGAAGCTTTCTTT
V gene: TRBV9
clone size: -
D gene: -
J gene: TRBJ1-1

CDR3 protein: CASSERGSTEAFF
CDR3 DNA: TGTGCCAGCAGTGAACGGGGGAGCACTGAAGCTTTCTTT
V gene: TRBV6-1
clone size: -
D gene: -
J gene: TRBJ1-1

CDR3 protein: CASSSRGTSGEQYF
CDR3 DNA: TGTGCCAGCAGTTCCCGGGGGACTAGCGGGGAGCAGTACTTC
V gene: TRBV6-5
clone size: few
D gene: TRBD2
J gene: TRBJ2-7

CDR3 protein: CASSYSQRGGQFF
CDR3 DNA: TGTGCCAGCAGTTACTCACAGCGAGGGGGCCAATTTTTC
V gene: TRBV6-5
clone size: once
D gene: TRBD1
J gene: TRBJ2-7

CDR3 protein: CASSQAQDYEQYF
CDR3 DNA: TGTGCCAGCAGCCAAGCGCAGGACTACGAGCAGTACTTC
V gene: TRBV3-1/TRBV3-2
clone size: once
D gene: -
J gene: TRBJ2-7

CDR3 protein: CASSLLAYEQYF
CDR3 DNA: TGTGCCAGCAGCTTATTAGCCTACGAGCAGTACTTC
V gene: TRBV7-9
clone size: once
D gene: -
J gene: TRBJ2-7

CDR3 protein: CASSQGWETEAFF
CDR3 DNA: TGTGCCAGCAGCCAAGGTTGGGAGACTGAAGCTTTCTTT
V gene: TRBV4-2
clone size: -
D gene: -
J gene: TRBJ1-1

CDR3 protein: CATSDSTVSGGAYNEQFF
CDR3 DNA: TGTGCCACCAGTGACTCCACTGTCAGCGGGGGGGCCTACAATGAGCAGTTCTTC
V gene: TRBV24-1
clone size: -
D gene: TRBD2
J gene: TRBJ2-1

CDR3 protein: CSAGQGYYNEQFF
CDR3 DNA: TGCAGCGCAGGACAGGGATACTACAATGAGCAGTTCTTC
V gene: TRBV29-1
clone size: -
D gene: TRBD1
J gene: TRBJ2-1

CDR3 protein: CASSQADSTANYGYTF
CDR3 DNA: TGTGCCAGCAGCCAAGCCGACAGCACGGCCAACTATGGCTACACCTTC
V gene: TRBV4-2
clone size: many
D gene: -
J gene: TRBJ1-2

CDR3 protein: CAWSVTSGLTDTQYF
CDR3 DNA: TGTGCCTGGAGTGTAACGAGCGGACTCACAGATACGCAGTATTTT
V gene: TRBV30
clone size: -
D gene: -
J gene: TRBJ2-3

CDR3 protein: CASSPTEANYGYTF
CDR3 DNA: TGCGCCAGCAGCCCGACTGAAGCTAACTATGGCTACACCTTC
V gene: TRBV4-1
clone size: once
D gene: -
J gene: TRBJ1-2

CDR3 protein: CASKIERTQYF
CDR3 DNA: TGTGCCAGCAAAATAGAGAGGACGCAGTATTTT
V gene: TRBV6-5
clone size: -
D gene: -
J gene: TRBJ2-3

CDR3 protein: CASSQRENTEAFF
CDR3 DNA: TGCGCCAGCAGCCAACGGGAGAACACTGAAGCTTTCTTT
V gene: TRBV4-1
clone size: -
D gene: -
J gene: TRBJ1-1

CDR3 protein: CASSLAEGAAFF
CDR3 DNA: TGTGCCAGCAGCTTAGCCGAGGGCGCAGCTTTCTTT
V gene: TRBV7-9
clone size: -
D gene: -
J gene: TRBJ1-1

CDR3 protein: CAWSASGTVGYTF
CDR3 DNA: TGTGCCTGGAGTGCTTCCGGGACAGTTGGCTACACCTTC
V gene: TRBV30
clone size: -
D gene: TRBD1
J gene: TRBJ1-2